This T cell receptor (beta chain) was identified in a study of Ad26.COV2.S vaccination and SARS-CoV-2 variants. For the study at large: The donor participated in the COV1001 trial, in its Ad26.COV2.S arm. Findings of the study overall: Measurement of non-spike TCR breadth gave similar results in vaccine and placebo recipients. Vaccinees showed greater spike-specific TCR breadth than placebo recipients. Overall T cell responses may have been underestimated by the analyses of TCR breadth and depth.

With 4 bases removed from V and 4 bases from J, the gap between germline ends came to 12 bases. There are 14 residues in the CDR3. CDR1 SGHNT and CDR2 YYREEE come from the germline V gene (reference sequence). Treatment given: roughly 18 received Ad26.COV2.S at low or high dose, single or two shots; five or six received placebo; per-sample allocation not given. Samples were taken on day 63 after the first vaccine or placebo injection. As regards this clone: Antigen: not known.

Sequencing was performed with immunoSEQ multiplex PCR; in TCRdb, only in-frame clones are kept and a portion is missing. The profile shows around 300,000 clones, approximately 87% of them singletons. Sequencing was performed on peripheral blood, taken in a trial of Ad26.COV2.S vaccine versus placebo. This clonotype was obtained from a person between 18 and 60 years old who received the Ad26.COV2.S COVID-19 vaccine or a placebo. The V gene is TRBV5-4, the J gene TRBJ2-1, with TRBD2 as a possible D gene (7 bases). Written as DNA, the CDR3 is TGTGCCAGCAGCCCAGGGAGGGGGTACAATGAGCAGTTCTTC. It is translated as CASSPGRGYNEQFF.